This T cell receptor (beta chain) was sequenced during a study of response to subunit inactivated influenza vaccine. General study points: Researchers suggested that each seasonal influenza vaccination recruits few new T cells.

The sample holds a few counts of this clonotype. The antigen remains undetermined. TCRdb recomputed calls from the RT-PCR reads with MiXCR, one row per CDR3 protein. The sample includes around 300,000 distinct CDR3 sequences, around 22% of them seen just once. The CDR3 totals 15 residues. The V gene lost 1 base and the J gene lost 2 bases, with 9 bases spanning the gap. This TCR was recovered from a man aged 50 to 69 who received an inactivated influenza vaccine. The starting material was PBMCs from blood, obtained approximately 20 months after vaccination. This rearrangement joins TRBV12-3 or TRBV12-4 to TRBJ1-5, with D unclear. CDR3 sequence: CASSLGQQGNQPQHF. CDR3 sequence (DNA): TGTGCCAGCAGTTTAGGGCAGCAAGGCAATCAGCCCCAGCATTTT.